A selection of T cell receptor beta chains follows, all from one sample in a study of T cell repertoires in cytomegalovirus infection. TCRdb reanalysed the reads using MiXCR and keeps one entry per CDR3 protein. The table shows roughly 200,000 distinct CDR3 sequences, with 17% occurring only once. The sample taken for sequencing was CD8+ T cells from PBMCs. The receptors were gathered from a human donor in good health (CMV status not recorded). Some clones in this sample may be carry-over from other donors' samples. The CDR3 runs from the conserved cysteine through the conserved F or W. D genes are given only for firm matches. For some rows the clone size is stated as once, few or many, or as a class when expanded; others skip it.

clone_size,d_call,v_call,j_call,cdr3_nt,cdr3_aa
.,.,TRBV4-1,TRBJ1-5,TGCGCCAGCAGCCAAGAAAACAGGGTTAGCAATCAGCCCCAGCATTTT,CASSQENRVSNQPQHF
.,TRBD1,TRBV6-1,TRBJ2-3,TGTGCCAGCAGTGAAGCCCAGGGGGCAGGGGCAGATACGCAGTATTTT,CASSEAQGAGADTQYF
.,TRBD2,TRBV7-9,TRBJ2-1,TGTGCCAGCAGCTCGCCAGCGGGGACGAGGAGGGATGAGCAGTTCTTC,CASSSPAGTRRDEQFF
few,TRBD1,TRBV29-1,TRBJ2-7,TGCAGCGCGGTATACAGGGGCAGCTCCTACGAGCAGTACTTC,CSAVYRGSSYEQYF
few,TRBD1,TRBV29-1,TRBJ2-7,TGCAGCGCCAGGACAGGGGAAAACTACGAGCAGTACTTC,CSARTGENYEQYF
few,TRBD2,TRBV12-3/TRBV12-4,TRBJ2-3,TGTGCCAGCAGTTTTAGCGGGGGTGGCACAGATACGCAGTATTTT,CASSFSGGGTDTQYF
few,TRBD1,TRBV29-1,TRBJ2-7,TGCAGCGTTGAAGATTCCAGGGGGTCCTACGAGCAGTACTTC,CSVEDSRGSYEQYF
.,.,TRBV7-6,TRBJ1-5,TGTGCCAGCAGCTTAGGGGGGCCTCGTAGCAATCAGCCCCAGCATTTT,CASSLGGPRSNQPQHF
once,.,TRBV7-6,TRBJ1-1,TGTGCCAGCATCCAAATCATGGGGGACACTGAAGCTTTCTTT,CASIQIMGDTEAFF
.,TRBD2,TRBV7-8,TRBJ2-1,TGTGCCAGCGACCCTTCCGGGACTAGCGGAATCAATGAGCAGTTCTTC,CASDPSGTSGINEQFF
.,TRBD1,TRBV2,TRBJ1-5,TGTGCCAGCAAGTACGGGGACAGTCGGTGGGGCAATCAGCCCCAGCATTTT,CASKYGDSRWGNQPQHF
many,.,TRBV7-2,TRBJ2-2,TGTGCCAGCAGCCCGGGACTCCCTCCCGGGGAGCTGTTTTTT,CASSPGLPPGELFF
.,.,TRBV28,TRBJ2-7,TGTGCCAGCAGTTGGGGACCCACCGCCTACGAGCAGTACTTC,CASSWGPTAYEQYF
few,.,TRBV29-1,TRBJ1-2,TGCAGCGTTCCCTTCCTCTATGGCTACACCTTC,CSVPFLYGYTF
few,.,TRBV15,TRBJ1-5,TGTGCCACCAGCAGCGGGACCGTGAGCAATCAGCCCCAGCATTTT,CATSSGTVSNQPQHF
few,.,TRBV7-2,TRBJ2-2,TGTGCCAGCAGCCAGACGACCAGGGCATGGAAGGAGACCGGGGAGCTGTTTTTT,CASSQTTRAWKETGELFF
few,.,TRBV12-3/TRBV12-4,TRBJ2-1,TGTGCCAGCAGTCCTCGGGTCTTGGGCGACAATGAGCAGTTCTTC,CASSPRVLGDNEQFF
.,TRBD2,TRBV29-1,TRBJ2-1,TGCAGCGCGGGACTAGCGGGGGCCAATGAGCAGTTCTTC,CSAGLAGANEQFF
.,.,TRBV2,TRBJ2-7,TGTGCCAGCAGTGAATTGGCAGGCCGCTCCTACGAGCAGTACTTC,CASSELAGRSYEQYF
few,TRBD1,TRBV7-2,TRBJ1-1,TGTGCCAGCGGAACCCGGGACAGGGTTGGGAACACTGAAGCTTTCTTT,CASGTRDRVGNTEAFF
.,.,TRBV28,TRBJ2-3,TGTGCCAGCAGTCCCGGGACCGTTCGCACAGATACGCAGTATTTT,CASSPGTVRTDTQYF
.,TRBD1,TRBV6-6,TRBJ2-2,TGTGCCAGCAGCCACTCACTCGGACAGGGAAACACCGGGGAGCTGTTTTTT,CASSHSLGQGNTGELFF
few,.,TRBV27,TRBJ2-7,TGTGCCAGCAGTATCGGACCTTTGTACGAGCAGTACTTC,CASSIGPLYEQYF
.,TRBD2,TRBV6-6,TRBJ2-1,TGTGCCAGCAGTTATTCGTTAGCGGGGGGGCTATCGCGCAATGAGCAGTTCTTC,CASSYSLAGGLSRNEQFF
once,TRBD1,TRBV20-1,TRBJ2-7,TGCAGTGCTTCAACTGCCGAACAGGGGGCGGTTTTTTACGAGCAGTACTTC,CSASTAEQGAVFYEQYF
.,TRBD1,TRBV28,TRBJ2-3,TGTGCCAGCAGTTCCTTAGGGACAGGCGTCCGCACAGATACGCAGTATTTT,CASSSLGTGVRTDTQYF
.,.,TRBV7-6,TRBJ2-7,TGTGCCAGCAGCTTAGCGGCAGGGGCAGGTGACCCCTACGAGCAGTACTTC,CASSLAAGAGDPYEQYF
many,TRBD1,TRBV6-5,TRBJ2-7,TGTGCCAGCAGTTACGGGGACAGTGCGTACGAGCAGTACTTC,CASSYGDSAYEQYF
few,.,TRBV7-6,TRBJ1-1,TGTGCCAGCAGCTTTTTTCAGGGGATGAACACTGAAGCTTTCTTT,CASSFFQGMNTEAFF
.,.,TRBV4-2,TRBJ1-1,TGTGCCAGCAGCCAAGATAGTCCGGGATTGGCGAACACTGAAGCTTTCTTT,CASSQDSPGLANTEAFF
few,TRBD1,TRBV6-5,TRBJ1-2,TGTGCCAGCAGCCAGTATAGAGGGGACAGCTATGGCTACACCTTC,CASSQYRGDSYGYTF
few,.,TRBV28,TRBJ2-7,TGTGCCAGCAGTTTAAGATCAGGGAGCTTAACCTACGAGCAGTACTTC,CASSLRSGSLTYEQYF
few,.,TRBV7-2,TRBJ1-1,TGTGCCAGCAGCTTATGGGGGGGTCCTTTTCAAGCTTTCTTT,CASSLWGGPFQAFF
.,TRBD2,TRBV27,TRBJ2-1,TGTGCCAGCACCCCAGCGGGGGGACTCCCCTACAATGAGCAGTTCTTC,CASTPAGGLPYNEQFF
few,.,TRBV11-2,TRBJ1-3,TGTGCCAGCAGCTTAGATCTGGGCAGGAGCTCTGGAAACACCATATATTTT,CASSLDLGRSSGNTIYF
few,.,TRBV6-6,TRBJ2-2,TGTGCCAGCAGTTACGGCCTCGGGGAGCTGTTTTTT,CASSYGLGELFF
few,.,TRBV28,TRBJ1-5,TGTGCCAGCAGACGTTGGCAGGGGAGCAATCAGCCCCAGCATTTT,CASRRWQGSNQPQHF
.,.,TRBV7-6,TRBJ2-2,TGTGCCAGCAGCCGGGGCAGGGTAGACACCGGGGAGCTGTTTTTT,CASSRGRVDTGELFF
many,.,TRBV7-2,TRBJ2-7,TGTGCCAGCAGCTTAGGGGGGAACTCCTACGAGCAGTACTTC,CASSLGGNSYEQYF
few,TRBD1,TRBV12-3/TRBV12-4,TRBJ2-1,TGTGCCAGCACCTTATGGGGACAGGGGACACTGTATGGGACGGATGAGCAGTTCTTC,CASTLWGQGTLYGTDEQFF
once,TRBD1,TRBV28,TRBJ1-1,TGTGCCAGCAGTAGGGACAGGAGGCTCACTGAAGCTTTCTTT,CASSRDRRLTEAFF
few,TRBD1,TRBV7-6,TRBJ1-4,TGTGCCAGCAGCCCAGGGACAGGGACGGAGGCTAATGAAAAACTGTTTTTT,CASSPGTGTEANEKLFF
many,TRBD2,TRBV12-3/TRBV12-4,TRBJ2-1,TGTGCCAGCAGTTCGTACAACTGGACTAGCGGGGATGAGCAGTTCTTC,CASSSYNWTSGDEQFF
few,.,TRBV7-9,TRBJ2-2,TGTGCCAGCAGCCCACCAACGGGGAACACCGGGGAGCTGTTTTTT,CASSPPTGNTGELFF
few,TRBD2,TRBV10-3,TRBJ2-7,TGTGCCATACGGACTAGCGGGGGGAATGCCTACGAGCAGTACTTC,CAIRTSGGNAYEQYF
.,TRBD1,TRBV28,TRBJ2-3,TGTGCCAGCAGTTTCACAGGGGACACAGATACGCAGTATTTT,CASSFTGDTDTQYF
.,.,TRBV20-1,TRBJ1-6,TGCAGTGCTAGAGATCGGAAAAGCTCCTATAATTCACCCCTCCACTTT,CSARDRKSSYNSPLHF
.,TRBD1,TRBV14,TRBJ1-4,TGTGCCAGCAGCCAGGAGGGGGCAGCGACTAATGAAAAACTGTTTTTT,CASSQEGAATNEKLFF